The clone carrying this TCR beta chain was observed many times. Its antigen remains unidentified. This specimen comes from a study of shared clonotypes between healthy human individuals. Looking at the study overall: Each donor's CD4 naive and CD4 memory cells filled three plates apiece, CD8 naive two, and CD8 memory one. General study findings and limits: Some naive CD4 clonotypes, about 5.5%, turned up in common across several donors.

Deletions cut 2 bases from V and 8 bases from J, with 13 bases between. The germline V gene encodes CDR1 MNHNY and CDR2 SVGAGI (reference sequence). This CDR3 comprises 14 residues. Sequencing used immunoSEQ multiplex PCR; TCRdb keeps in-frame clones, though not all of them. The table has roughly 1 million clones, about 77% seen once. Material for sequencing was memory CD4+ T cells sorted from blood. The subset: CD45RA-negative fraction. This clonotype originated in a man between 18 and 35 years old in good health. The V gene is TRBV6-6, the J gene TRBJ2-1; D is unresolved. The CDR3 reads CASSYRRLVDEQFF. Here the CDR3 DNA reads TGTGCCAGCAGTTACCGCCGTTTGGTGGATGAGCAGTTCTTC.